What follows are 21 T cell receptor beta chains derived from one specimen sequenced in a study of control samples from healthy donors and cancer patients (TCRdb year 2020). The library was produced with the immunoSEQ multiplex PCR assay. This is the immuneACCESS table as TCRdb keeps it, with only in-frame sequences that have V and J called. A part of the clones is gone; compared with another copy, unresolved V genes explain less than half, and the rest is unexplained. The sample table records 130,000 or so clones; about nine tenths of these occur just once. The leading ten clones occupy around 2.1% of the sample. Sequencing input: blood. The receptors were sampled from a woman in her fifties or sixties in good health.

This clone appeared once. The rearrangement links TRBV12-5 to TRBJ1-1; no definite D call. V was trimmed by 3 bases and J by 0 bases, leaving 8 bases between them. Germline V gives CDR1 LGHNT, CDR2 FRNRAP. This CDR3 region has 14 residues. DNA for the CDR3: TGTGCTAGTGGTTTTCTGGATCTGAACACTGAAGCTTTCTTT. As protein: CASGFLDLNTEAFF.

The DNA for the CDR3 is TGTGCCAGCAGTGAACCGGGTTACAATGAGCAGTTCTTC. This codes for CASSEPGYNEQFF. The V gene is TRBV6-1, the J gene TRBJ2-1; no firm D call. The CDR3 length is 13 residues. Germline V lookup: CDR1 MNHNS, CDR2 SASEGT. V lost 2 bases and J 4 bases, leaving 6 bases between the germline ends.

This clone was observed a single time. The CDR3 coding sequence is TGTGCCAGTAGTTCACTAGCGGGAGTAGGGACCCCGGAGCAGTACTTC. Its translation is CASSSLAGVGTPEQYF. V is TRBV19 and J is TRBJ2-7; 11 bases match TRBD2. The length of the CDR3 is 16 residues. The germline gives CDR1 LNHDA, CDR2 SQIVND (reference sequence). V shed 5 bases, J shed 7 bases, and the junction held 13 bases outside the gene matches.

This sequence joins TRBV5-1 and TRBJ1-4; weak D call: TRBD1 (6 bases). The ends were cut back, 2 bases at V and 4 bases at J, with 9 bases in the middle. The CDR3 totals 14 residues. Germline V gene lookup returns CDR1 SGHRS and CDR2 YFSETQ. For the CDR3, the DNA is TGCGCCAGCAGCTTCGGACAGCTTAATGAAAAACTGTTTTTT. Its translation: CASSFGQLNEKLFF.

This chain links TRBV6-6 with TRBJ1-2; 9 bases align to TRBD1. The J segment lost 6 bases and the V segment lost 2 bases, leaving 7 bases of the junction unmatched. The length of the CDR3 is 15 residues. Germline-derived CDR1 and CDR2 are MNHNY and SVGAGI (reference sequence). The CDR3 region is CASSYHEGTGNGYTF. CDR3 coding DNA: TGTGCCAGCAGTTACCACGAAGGGACAGGGAATGGCTACACCTTC.

This clone was seen only once. V is TRBV2 and J is TRBJ1-1; no reliable D call. This CDR3 is 14 amino acids long. The V gene lost 6 bases and the J gene lost 5 bases, with 16 bases spanning the gap. Per the germline V gene, CDR1 is SNHLY and CDR2 is FYNNEI. The CDR3 DNA reads TGTGCCAGCAGCTCCGAGGGCCGGGGTACTGAAGCTTTCTTT. Protein product: CASSSEGRGTEAFF.

The chain is built from TRBV7-9 and TRBJ1-5; D is uncertain. Germline V gene lookup returns CDR1 SEHNR and CDR2 FQNEAQ (reference sequence). The CDR3 is 14 residues long. Trimming cost V 2 bases and J 3 bases, with 8 bases left between them. CDR3 coding DNA: TGTGCCAGCAGCTTAAAAGGTCACAATCAGCCCCAGCATTTT. This translates into CASSLKGHNQPQHF.

V and J are TRBV10-3 and TRBJ2-1; possibly TRBD1 for D (5 bases). Trimming left V 5 bases short and J 1 base short, with 12 bases between. Germline CDR1 reads ENHRY; CDR2 reads SYGVKD. This CDR3 has 15 amino acids. CDR3 sequence reads: CAISPYQGSYNEQFF. The CDR3 DNA reads TGTGCCATCAGTCCTTATCAGGGATCCTACAATGAGCAGTTCTTC.

This chain joins TRBV6-1 and TRBJ2-3; 10 bases line up with TRBD2. V dropped 4 bases and J dropped 2; count of bases not matched to a gene: 6. Germline values: CDR1 MNHNS, CDR2 SASEGT. This CDR3 spans 16 amino acids. This CDR3 is CASSALAGTPTDTQYF. CDR3 bases: TGTGCCAGCAGTGCACTAGCGGGGACCCCCACAGATACGCAGTATTTT.

The gene calls are TRBV7-2 and TRBJ1-5; D perhaps matches TRBD1 (5 bases). CDR1 is SGHTA, CDR2 FQGNSA, per germline. The CDR3 extends over 13 amino acids. V lost 0 bases and J lost 6, with 6 bases in between. CDR3 sequence reads: CASSLAGPQPQHF. The CDR3 region has the DNA TGTGCCAGCAGCTTAGCGGGACCTCAGCCCCAGCATTTT.

The V call is TRBV7-8, the J call TRBJ2-7; the match to TRBD2 covers 12 bases. The CDR3 is 15 residues long. Losses at the gene ends were 5 bases for V and 3 bases for J; bases not matched to a gene: 5. Germline values: CDR1 SGHVS, CDR2 FQNEAQ. Here the CDR3 DNA reads TGTGCCAGCAGCCGGACTAGCGGGGAGAACTACGAGCAGTACTTC. Translating it yields CASSRTSGENYEQYF.

The J gene is TRBJ1-2, the V gene TRBV6-1; D unresolved. The length of the CDR3 is 16 residues. Trimming took 4 bases from V and 3 from J, leaving 18 bases between them. The germline CDR1 and CDR2 sequences are MNHNS and SASEGT. The CDR3: CASSVVSARAHYGYTF. Written as DNA, the CDR3 is TGTGCCAGCAGTGTAGTATCCGCGAGAGCCCACTATGGCTACACCTTC.

The V call is TRBV5-1, the J call TRBJ2-7; no definite D call. Germline V CDR1 and CDR2: SGHRS, YFSETQ. The CDR3 spans 13 residues. V was shortened by 3 bases and J by 3 bases, with 10 bases between the two germline ends. CDR3 bases: TGCGCCAGCAGCTCGCTACAGCACTACGAGCAGTACTTC. Protein sequence: CASSSLQHYEQYF.

The V gene is TRBV6-1, the J gene TRBJ1-4; D uncertain. The CDR3 sequence is 13 residues long. The germline CDR1 and CDR2 sequences are MNHNS and SASEGT. V lost 2 bases to trimming and J lost 8 bases, with 9 bases between them. The CDR3 nucleotides are TGTGCCAGCAGTGAATTGGTGGGAGAAAAACTGTTTTTT. Encoded protein: CASSELVGEKLFF.

The V and J genes are TRBV28 and TRBJ1-6, with 7 bases matching TRBD1. The CDR3 contains 16 residues. The trim removed 5 bases at V and 10 bases at J, leaving 14 bases unmatched. Germline CDR1 MDHEN, CDR2 SYDVKM. Here the CDR3 reads CASSLPRTGARSPLHF. In DNA form, the CDR3 reads TGTGCCAGCAGTCTACCCCGGACAGGAGCACGGTCACCCCTCCACTTT.

This sequence joins TRBV19 and TRBJ1-4; D is perhaps TRBD1 (5 bases). The CDR3 runs 12 residues. The germline gives CDR1 LNHDA, CDR2 SQIVND (reference sequence). V gave up 7 bases and J gave up 8 bases, with 11 bases separating them. CDR3 sequence reads: CASKRGREKLFF. The CDR3 DNA reads TGTGCCAGTAAAAGGGGAAGGGAAAAACTGTTTTTT.

The rearrangement links TRBV24-1 to TRBJ2-1; D may match TRBD1 or TRBD2 (5 bases each). The CDR3 has 17 residues. Per germline, CDR1 KGHDR and CDR2 SFDVKD. Trimming shortened V by 0 bases and J by 9 bases, and 20 bases separated the two germline ends. As DNA, the CDR3 is TGTGCCACCAGTGATTTGGGGGGAGCCACCCTATTCGGTGAGCAGTTCTTC. This gives the protein CATSDLGGATLFGEQFF.

This sequence joins TRBV3-1 (or the pseudogene TRBV3-2) and TRBJ2-7, with TRBD1 matching over 8 bases. The trim removed 4 bases at V and 4 bases at J, leaving 6 bases unmatched. Germline CDR1 is LGHDT and CDR2 is YNNKEL (reference sequence). The CDR3 loop spans 14 amino acids. CDR3 nucleotides: TGTGCCAGCAGCCCGACAGGGGCAGGTTACGAGCAGTACTTC. Its protein is CASSPTGAGYEQYF.

The V gene is TRBV30, the J gene TRBJ2-5; 9 nucleotides agree with TRBD1. Germline CDR1 GTSNPN, CDR2 SVGIG (reference sequence). The CDR3 consists of 15 residues. V was pared by 2 bases and J by 4 bases, with 8 bases of the junction left unmatched. CDR3 sequence reads: CAWSRGTGNGETQYF. For the CDR3, the DNA is TGTGCCTGGAGTCGAGGGACAGGGAACGGAGAGACCCAGTACTTC.

This chain uses TRBV29-1 with TRBJ1-1; 7 nucleotides align to TRBD1. V lost 3 bases, J lost 0 bases, and 4 bases stayed unmatched. The V gene's germline CDR1 is SQVTM and CDR2 ANQGSEA. The length of the CDR3 is 14 residues. The CDR3 loop is CSVDKTGMNTEAFF. For the CDR3, the DNA is TGCAGCGTTGATAAGACAGGGATGAACACTGAAGCTTTCTTT.

J is TRBJ2-1 and V is TRBV9; the match to TRBD2 covers 7 bases. This CDR3 is built from 14 residues. Trimming at V came to 0 bases and at J to 10 bases, leaving 7 bases not matched to a gene. The germline gives CDR1 SGDLS, CDR2 YYNGEE. The CDR3 is CASSVVAGEGEQFF. The CDR3 DNA sequence: TGTGCCAGCAGCGTAGTGGCGGGAGAGGGAGAGCAGTTCTTC.